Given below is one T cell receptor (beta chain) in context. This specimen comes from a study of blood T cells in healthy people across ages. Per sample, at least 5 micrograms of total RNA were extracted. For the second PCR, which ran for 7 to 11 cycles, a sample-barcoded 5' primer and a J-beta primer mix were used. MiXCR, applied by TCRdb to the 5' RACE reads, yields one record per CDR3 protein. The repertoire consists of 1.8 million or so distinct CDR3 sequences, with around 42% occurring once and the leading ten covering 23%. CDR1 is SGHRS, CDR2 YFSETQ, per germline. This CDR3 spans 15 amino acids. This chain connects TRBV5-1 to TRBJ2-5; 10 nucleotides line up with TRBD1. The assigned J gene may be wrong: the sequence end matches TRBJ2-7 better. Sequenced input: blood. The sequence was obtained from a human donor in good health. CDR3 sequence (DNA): TGCGCCAGCAGCCCACAAGGACAGGGGGCCTACGAGCAGTACTTC. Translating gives CASSPQGQGAYEQYF.